One T cell receptor beta chain is described in this entry. The entry originates in a study of cytomegalovirus exposure and HLA in healthy donors. Researchers ran the PCR with 60 Vbeta and 13 Jbeta primers. Clones were read by immunoSEQ multiplex PCR, and TCRdb kept only the in-frame ones, dropping some. Found here are some 120,000 clones, roughly 78% of them singletons; the top ten hold around 5.8%. V gave up 5 bases and J gave up 2 bases; unmatched junction bases: 11. The CDR3 is 17 residues long. CDR1 and CDR2 (germline): SGHTA, FQGTGA. This receptor was taken from a woman aged 40 to 50 in good health and CMV-seronegative. Sequenced: PBMCs. The V gene is TRBV7-3, the J gene TRBJ2-1; TRBD2 agrees at 8 bases. The chain's CDR3 is CASSQWFSAGAYNEQFF. The CDR3 DNA follows: TGTGCCAGCAGCCAATGGTTCTCAGCGGGAGCCTACAATGAGCAGTTCTTC.